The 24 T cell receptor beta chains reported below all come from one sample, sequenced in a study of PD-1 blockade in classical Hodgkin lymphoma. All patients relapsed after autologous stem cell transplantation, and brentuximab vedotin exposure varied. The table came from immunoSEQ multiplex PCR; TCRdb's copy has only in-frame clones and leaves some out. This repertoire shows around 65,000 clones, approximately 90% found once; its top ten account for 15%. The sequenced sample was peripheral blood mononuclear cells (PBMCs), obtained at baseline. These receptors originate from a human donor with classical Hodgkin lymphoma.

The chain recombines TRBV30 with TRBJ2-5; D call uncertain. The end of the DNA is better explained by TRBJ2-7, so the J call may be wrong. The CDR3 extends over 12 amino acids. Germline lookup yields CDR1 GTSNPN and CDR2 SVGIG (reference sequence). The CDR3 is CAWSTTVYEQYF. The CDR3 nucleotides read TGTGCCTGGAGTACGACTGTCTACGAGCAGTACTTC.

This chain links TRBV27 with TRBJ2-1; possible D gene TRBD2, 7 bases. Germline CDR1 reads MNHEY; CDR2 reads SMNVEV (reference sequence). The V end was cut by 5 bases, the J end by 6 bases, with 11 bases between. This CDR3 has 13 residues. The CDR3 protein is CASSLGGGNEQFF. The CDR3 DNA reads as TGTGCCAGCAGTCTGGGAGGGGGCAATGAGCAGTTCTTC.

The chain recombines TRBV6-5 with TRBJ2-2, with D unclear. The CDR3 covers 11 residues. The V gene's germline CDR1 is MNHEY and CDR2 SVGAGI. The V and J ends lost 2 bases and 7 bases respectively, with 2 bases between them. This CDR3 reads CASSYGGELFF. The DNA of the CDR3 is TGTGCCAGCAGTTACGGCGGGGAGCTGTTTTTT.

The CDR3 bases are TGTGCCAGCAGTTTATCGTCTACTTCAGATACGCAGTATTTT. This encodes CASSLSSTSDTQYF. The chain employs TRBV6-5 and TRBJ2-3, with D unclear. Trimming removed 4 bases at V and 4 bases at J, with 12 bases between. Germline CDR1 reads MNHEY; CDR2 reads SVGAGI. The CDR3 length is 14 residues.

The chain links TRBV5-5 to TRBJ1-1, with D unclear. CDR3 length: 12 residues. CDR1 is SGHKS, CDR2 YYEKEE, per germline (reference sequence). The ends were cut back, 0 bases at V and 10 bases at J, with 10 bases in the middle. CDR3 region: CASSLDTIRAFF. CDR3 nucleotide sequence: TGTGCCAGCAGCTTGGATACGATTCGAGCTTTCTTT.

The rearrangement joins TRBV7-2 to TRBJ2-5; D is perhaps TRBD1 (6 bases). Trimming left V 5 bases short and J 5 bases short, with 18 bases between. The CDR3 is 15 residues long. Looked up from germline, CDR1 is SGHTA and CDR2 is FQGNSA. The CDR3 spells CASSPRTETGETQYF. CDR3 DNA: TGTGCCAGCAGCCCGCGGACCGAAACAGGGGAGACCCAGTACTTC.

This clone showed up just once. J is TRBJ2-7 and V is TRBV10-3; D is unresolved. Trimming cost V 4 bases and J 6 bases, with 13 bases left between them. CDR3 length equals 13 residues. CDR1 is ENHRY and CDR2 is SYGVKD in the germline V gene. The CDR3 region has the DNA TGTGCCATCAGTGTGGGCTCCCCGGGCGAGCAGTACTTC. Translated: CAISVGSPGEQYF.

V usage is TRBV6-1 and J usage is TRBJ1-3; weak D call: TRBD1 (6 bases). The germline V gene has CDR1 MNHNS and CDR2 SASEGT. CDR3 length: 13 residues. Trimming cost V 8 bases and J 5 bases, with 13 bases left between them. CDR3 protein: CASRDNLRNTIYF. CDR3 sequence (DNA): TGTGCCAGCCGGGACAACCTTAGAAACACCATATATTTT.

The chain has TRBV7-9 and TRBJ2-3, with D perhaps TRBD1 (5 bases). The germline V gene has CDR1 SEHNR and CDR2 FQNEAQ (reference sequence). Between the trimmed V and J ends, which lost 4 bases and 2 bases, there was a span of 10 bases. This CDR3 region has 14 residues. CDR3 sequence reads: CASSSRGATDTQYF. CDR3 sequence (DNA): TGTGCCAGCAGCTCCCGTGGGGCCACAGATACGCAGTATTTT.

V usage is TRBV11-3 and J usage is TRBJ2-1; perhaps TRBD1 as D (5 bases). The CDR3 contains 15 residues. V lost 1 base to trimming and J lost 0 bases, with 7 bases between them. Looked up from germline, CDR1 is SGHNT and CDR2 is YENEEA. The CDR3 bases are TGTGCCAGCAGCTTAGCAGGGTTCTCCTACAATGAGCAGTTCTTC. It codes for CASSLAGFSYNEQFF.

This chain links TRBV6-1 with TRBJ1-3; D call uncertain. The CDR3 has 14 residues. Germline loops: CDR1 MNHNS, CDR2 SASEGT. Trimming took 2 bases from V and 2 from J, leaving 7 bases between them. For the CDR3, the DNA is TGTGCCAGCAGTGAACCACGGACTGGAAACACCATATATTTT. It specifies CASSEPRTGNTIYF.

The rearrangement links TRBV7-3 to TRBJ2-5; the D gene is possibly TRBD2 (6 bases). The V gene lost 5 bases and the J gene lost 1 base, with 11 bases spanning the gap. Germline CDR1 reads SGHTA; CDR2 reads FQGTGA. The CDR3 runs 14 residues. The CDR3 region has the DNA TGTGCCAGCAGCCTCCAAGCGGGCCAAGAGACCCAGTACTTC. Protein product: CASSLQAGQETQYF.

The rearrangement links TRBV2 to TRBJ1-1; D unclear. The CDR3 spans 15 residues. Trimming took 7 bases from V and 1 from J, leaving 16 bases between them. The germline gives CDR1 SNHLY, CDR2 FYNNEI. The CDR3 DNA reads TGTGCCAGCATGCGGGAGGGCGGATGGAACACTGAAGCTTTCTTT. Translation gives CASMREGGWNTEAFF.

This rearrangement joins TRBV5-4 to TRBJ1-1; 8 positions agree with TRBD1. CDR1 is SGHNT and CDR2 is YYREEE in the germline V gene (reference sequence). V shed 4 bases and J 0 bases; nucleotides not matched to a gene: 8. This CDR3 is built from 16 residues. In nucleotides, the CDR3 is TGTGCCAGCAGCGCCTTAAACAGGGGGATGAACACTGAAGCTTTCTTT. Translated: CASSALNRGMNTEAFF.

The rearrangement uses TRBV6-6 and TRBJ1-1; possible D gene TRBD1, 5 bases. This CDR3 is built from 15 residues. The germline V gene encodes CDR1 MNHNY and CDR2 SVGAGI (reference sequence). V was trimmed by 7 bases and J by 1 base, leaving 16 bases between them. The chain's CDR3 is CASTDVGVPNTEAFF. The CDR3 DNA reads TGTGCCAGCACCGACGTGGGGGTTCCGAACACTGAAGCTTTCTTT.

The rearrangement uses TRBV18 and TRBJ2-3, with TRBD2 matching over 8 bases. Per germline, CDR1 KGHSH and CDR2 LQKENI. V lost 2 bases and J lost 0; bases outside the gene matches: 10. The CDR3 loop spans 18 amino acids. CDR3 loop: CASSPLPTGGASTDTQYF. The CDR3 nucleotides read TGTGCCAGCTCACCATTACCCACCGGGGGGGCTAGCACAGATACGCAGTATTTT. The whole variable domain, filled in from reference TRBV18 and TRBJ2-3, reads NAGVMQNPRHLVRRRGQEARLRCSPMKGHSHVYWYRQLPEEGLKFMVYLQKENIIDESGMPKERFSAEFPKEGPSILRIQQVVRGDSAAYFCASSPLPTGGASTDTQYFGPGTRLTVL.

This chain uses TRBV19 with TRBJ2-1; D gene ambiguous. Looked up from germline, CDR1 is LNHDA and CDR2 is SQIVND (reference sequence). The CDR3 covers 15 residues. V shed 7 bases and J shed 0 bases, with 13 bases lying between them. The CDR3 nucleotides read TGTGCCAGTACCCCCGGCCTAAGCTCCTACAATGAGCAGTTCTTC. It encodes CASTPGLSSYNEQFF.

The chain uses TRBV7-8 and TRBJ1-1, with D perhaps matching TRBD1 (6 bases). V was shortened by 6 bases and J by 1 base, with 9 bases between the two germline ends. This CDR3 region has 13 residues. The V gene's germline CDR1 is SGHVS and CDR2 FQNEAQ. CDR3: CASSSDRNTEAFF. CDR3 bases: TGTGCCAGCAGTTCGGACAGGAACACTGAAGCTTTCTTT. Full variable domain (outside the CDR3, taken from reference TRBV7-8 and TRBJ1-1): GAGVSQSPRYKVAKRGQDVALRCDPISGHVSLFWYQQALGQGPEFLTYFQNEAQLDKSGLPSDRFFAERPEGSVSTLKIQRTQQEDSAVYLCASSSDRNTEAFFGQGTRLTVV.

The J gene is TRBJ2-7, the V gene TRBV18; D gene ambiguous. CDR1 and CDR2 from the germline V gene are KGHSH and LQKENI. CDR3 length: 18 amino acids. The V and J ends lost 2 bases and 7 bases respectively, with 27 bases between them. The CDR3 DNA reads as TGTGCCAGCTCACCATGGATTGGCCACGAATATACCTACGGGGAGCAGTACTTC. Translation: CASSPWIGHEYTYGEQYF. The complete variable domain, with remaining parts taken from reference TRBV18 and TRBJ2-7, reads NAGVMQNPRHLVRRRGQEARLRCSPMKGHSHVYWYRQLPEEGLKFMVYLQKENIIDESGMPKERFSAEFPKEGPSILRIQQVVRGDSAAYFCASSPWIGHEYTYGEQYFGPGTRLTVT.

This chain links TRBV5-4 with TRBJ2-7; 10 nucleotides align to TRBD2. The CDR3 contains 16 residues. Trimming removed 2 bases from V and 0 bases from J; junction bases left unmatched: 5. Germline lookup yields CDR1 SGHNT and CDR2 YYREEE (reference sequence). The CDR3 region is CASSFKLAGLSYEQYF. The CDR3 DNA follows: TGTGCCAGCAGCTTCAAACTAGCGGGACTCTCCTACGAGCAGTACTTC.

The CDR3, as DNA: TGTGCCAGCAGTTTCAAGGTGAACACTGAAGCTTTCTTT. Protein sequence: CASSFKVNTEAFF. The V call is TRBV27, the J call TRBJ1-1; D unclear. With 3 bases removed from V and 0 bases from J, the gap between germline ends came to 5 bases. The CDR3 is 13 residues long. Germline loops: CDR1 MNHEY, CDR2 SMNVEV (reference sequence).

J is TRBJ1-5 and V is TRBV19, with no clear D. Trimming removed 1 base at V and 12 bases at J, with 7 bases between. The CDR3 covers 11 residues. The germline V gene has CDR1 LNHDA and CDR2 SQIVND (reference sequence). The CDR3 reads CASSIAENQHF. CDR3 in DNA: TGTGCCAGTAGTATAGCAGAGAACCAGCATTTT.

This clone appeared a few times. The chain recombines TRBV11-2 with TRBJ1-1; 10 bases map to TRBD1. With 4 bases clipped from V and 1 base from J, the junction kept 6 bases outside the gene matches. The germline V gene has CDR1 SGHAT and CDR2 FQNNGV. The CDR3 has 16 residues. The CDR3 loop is CASSSPRDRGNTEAFF. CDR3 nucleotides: TGTGCCAGCAGCTCCCCCCGGGACAGGGGGAACACTGAAGCTTTCTTT.

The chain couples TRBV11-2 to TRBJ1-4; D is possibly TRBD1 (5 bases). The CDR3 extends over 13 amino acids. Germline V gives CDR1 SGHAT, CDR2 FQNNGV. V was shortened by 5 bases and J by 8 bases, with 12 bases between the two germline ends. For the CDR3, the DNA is TGTGCCAGCAGCGTTGGGACTGGAGAAAAACTGTTTTTT. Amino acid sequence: CASSVGTGEKLFF.